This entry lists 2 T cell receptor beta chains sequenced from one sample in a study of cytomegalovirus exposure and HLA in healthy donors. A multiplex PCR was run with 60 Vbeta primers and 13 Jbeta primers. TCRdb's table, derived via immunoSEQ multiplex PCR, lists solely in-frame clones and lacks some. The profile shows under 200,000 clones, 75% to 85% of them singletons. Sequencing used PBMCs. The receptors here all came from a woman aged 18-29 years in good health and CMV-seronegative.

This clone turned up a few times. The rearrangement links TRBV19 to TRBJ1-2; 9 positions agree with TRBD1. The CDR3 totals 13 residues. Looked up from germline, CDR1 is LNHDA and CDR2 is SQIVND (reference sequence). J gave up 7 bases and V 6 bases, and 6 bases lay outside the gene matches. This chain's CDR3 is CASSGQGLGGYTF. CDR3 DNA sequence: TGTGCCAGTAGCGGACAGGGGCTGGGTGGCTACACCTTC.

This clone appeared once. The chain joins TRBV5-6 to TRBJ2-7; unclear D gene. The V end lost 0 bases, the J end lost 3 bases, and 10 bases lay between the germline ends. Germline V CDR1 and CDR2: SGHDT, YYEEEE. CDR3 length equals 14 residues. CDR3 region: CASSLGNSVYEQYF. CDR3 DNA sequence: TGTGCCAGCAGCTTGGGGAACAGTGTCTACGAGCAGTACTTC.